The 18 T cell receptor beta chains given below trace back to one sample, sequenced in a study of blood T cell repertoires in COVID-19. TCRdb's table, derived via immunoSEQ multiplex PCR, lists solely in-frame clones and lacks some. The sample includes more than 85,000 clones, 65% to 90% of them seen just once. Specimen: peripheral blood. All receptors derive from a man aged 60 to 75 with acute or convalescent COVID-19.

This chain connects TRBV5-5 to TRBJ1-2; D is uncertain. Trimming stripped 0 bases from V and 1 base from J, with 10 bases between. CDR3 size: 15 residues. Germline-derived CDR1 and CDR2 are SGHKS and YYEKEE (reference sequence). CDR3 region: CASSLASGGNYGYTF. CDR3 coding DNA: TGTGCCAGCAGCTTGGCCTCGGGTGGTAACTATGGCTACACCTTC.

The J gene is TRBJ1-4, the V gene TRBV2; D not certain. The CDR3 contains 13 residues. From germline, CDR1 is SNHLY and CDR2 FYNNEI. Trimming removed 9 bases from V and 4 bases from J, with 12 bases in between. CDR3 protein: CASYRVINEKLFF. DNA for the CDR3: TGTGCCAGTTACAGAGTAATTAATGAAAAACTGTTTTTT.

V gene TRBV4-1 combines with J gene TRBJ1-2, with D perhaps matching TRBD1 (6 bases). The CDR3 is made up of 16 amino acids. V was pared by 4 bases and J by 1 base, with 16 bases between. Germline lookup yields CDR1 MGHRA and CDR2 YSYEKL. As DNA, the CDR3 is TGCGCCAGCAGCCCCCAGTGGGGGCAGGGTAACTATGGCTACACCTTC. It codes for CASSPQWGQGNYGYTF.

The DNA for the CDR3 is TGTGCCAGCAGCCCCCGGTTAGGGGGCGAGCAGTACTTC. It codes for CASSPRLGGEQYF. V usage is TRBV7-7 and J usage is TRBJ2-7; D is perhaps TRBD1 (6 bases). This CDR3 has 13 amino acids. Germline assignment: CDR1 SSHAT and CDR2 FNYEAQ (reference sequence). V gave up 5 bases and J gave up 6 bases, with 14 bases separating them. Together with reference TRBV7-7 and TRBJ2-7, the CDR3 gives the full variable domain: GAGVSQSPRYKVTKRGQDVTLRCDPISSHATLYWYQQALGQGPEFLTYFNYEAQPDKSGLPSDRFSAERPEGSISTLTIQRTEQRDSAMYRCASSPRLGGEQYFGPGTRLTVT.

The chain links TRBV2 to TRBJ2-3; 8 nucleotides line up with TRBD1. Germline lookup yields CDR1 SNHLY and CDR2 FYNNEI. CDR3 length: 13 residues. V lost 8 bases to trimming and J lost 7 bases; unmatched junction nucleotides: 8. The CDR3 DNA reads TGTGCCAGCTGCATCAGGGGGCAAAATACGCAGTATTTT. The encoded protein is CASCIRGQNTQYF. The whole variable domain, filled in from reference TRBV2 and TRBJ2-3, reads EPEVTQTPSHQVTQMGQEVILRCVPISNHLYFYWYRQILGQKVEFLVSFYNNEISEKSEIFDDQFSVERPDGSNFTLKIRSTKLEDSAMYFCASCIRGQNTQYFGPGTRLTVL.

The V and J genes are TRBV7-8 and TRBJ2-7, with TRBD1 matching over 7 bases. V was clipped by 5 bases and J by 2 bases; unmatched bases: 12. The CDR3 runs to 16 residues. From germline, CDR1 is SGHVS and CDR2 FQNEAQ. The CDR3 protein is CASSPREQGITYEQYV. Written as DNA, the CDR3 is TGTGCCAGCAGCCCCAGAGAACAGGGGATCACCTACGAGCAGTACGTC.

This chain joins TRBV5-6 and TRBJ1-3; D perhaps matches TRBD1 (6 bases). This CDR3 comprises 14 residues. V shed 4 bases and J shed 5 bases, with 13 bases lying between them. Germline CDR1 and CDR2: SGHDT and YYEEEE. The CDR3 reads CASSGDTSRNTIYF. CDR3 DNA sequence: TGTGCCAGCAGCGGGGACACATCCCGAAACACCATATATTTT. The full variable domain, rest sourced from reference TRBV5-6 and TRBJ1-3, is DAGVTQSPTHLIKTRGQQVTLRCSPKSGHDTVSWYQQALGQGPQFIFQYYEEEERQRGNFPDRFSGHQFPNYSSELNVNALLLGDSALYLCASSGDTSRNTIYFGEGSWLTVV.

The rearrangement uses TRBV6-5 and TRBJ2-7; the D gene is possibly TRBD2 (6 bases). The CDR3 totals 13 residues. Trimming took 2 bases from V and 3 from J, leaving 8 bases between them. CDR1 is MNHEY and CDR2 is SVGAGI in the germline V gene. The CDR3: CASSYPGVYEQYV. The CDR3 coding sequence is TGTGCCAGCAGTTACCCGGGGGTCTACGAGCAGTACGTC.

The chain links TRBV18 to TRBJ1-2; unclear D gene. V was cut by 6 bases and J by 8 bases, with 19 bases left in between. Germline-derived CDR1 and CDR2 are KGHSH and LQKENI. The CDR3 covers 14 residues. The chain's CDR3 is CASSLSAGARGYTF. The CDR3 nucleotides read TGTGCCAGCTCTCTGTCAGCGGGCGCGAGAGGCTACACCTTC.

The chain carries TRBV11-3 and TRBJ2-1; 8 bases map to TRBD2. Per the germline V gene, CDR1 is SGHNT and CDR2 is YENEEA. The CDR3 consists of 15 residues. Losses at the gene ends were 5 bases for V and 5 bases for J; bases not matched to a gene: 8. The DNA for the CDR3 is TGTGCCAGCAGCCCGCGGGGGGTAAGAAACAATGAGCAGTTCTTC. It encodes CASSPRGVRNNEQFF.

The chain recombines TRBV4-1 with TRBJ1-5, with D perhaps TRBD1 (5 bases). Per the germline V gene, CDR1 is MGHRA and CDR2 is YSYEKL. The CDR3 consists of 16 residues. V lost 0 bases, J lost 0 bases, and 9 bases lay in between. Here the CDR3 reads CASSQEAGYSNQPQHF. In nucleotides, the CDR3 is TGCGCCAGCAGCCAAGAAGCAGGGTATAGCAATCAGCCCCAGCATTTT.

V gene TRBV2 combines with J gene TRBJ1-5, with no clear D. Germline V gene sequence: CDR1 SNHLY, CDR2 FYNNEI. CDR3 size: 14 residues. Trimming took 7 bases from V and 0 from J, leaving 10 bases between them. The DNA for the CDR3 is TGTGCCAGCACCCAGGTTTATAGCAATCAGCCCCAGCATTTT. Protein product: CASTQVYSNQPQHF.

The chain carries TRBV28 and TRBJ1-1; a possible D gene is TRBD1 (6 bases). Germline assignment: CDR1 MDHEN and CDR2 SYDVKM. The CDR3 loop spans 16 amino acids. The ends were cut back, 5 bases at V and 0 bases at J, with 16 bases in the middle. The CDR3 protein is CASSPGGGHLNTEAFF. CDR3 DNA: TGTGCCAGCAGTCCGGGGGGGGGACACCTGAACACTGAAGCTTTCTTT.

The chain employs TRBV7-6 and TRBJ1-1, with 10 nucleotides matching TRBD1. J gave up 1 base and V 7 bases, and 3 bases lay outside the gene matches. Germline CDR1 reads SGHVS; CDR2 reads FNYEAQ. There are 14 residues in the CDR3. CDR3 residues: CASTRQGANTEAFF. CDR3 coding DNA: TGTGCCAGCACTCGACAGGGGGCGAACACTGAAGCTTTCTTT.

This sequence joins TRBV18 and TRBJ2-1; 10 nucleotides match TRBD2. This CDR3 has 16 residues. Per the germline V gene, CDR1 is KGHSH and CDR2 is LQKENI. Trimming cost V 2 bases and J 4 bases; bases outside gene matches: 5. The CDR3, as DNA: TGTGCCAGCTCACCAATGGGAGCGGGGGGGTACAATGAGCAGTTCTTC. It specifies CASSPMGAGGYNEQFF. Full variable domain (remainder filled in from reference TRBV18 and TRBJ2-1): NAGVMQNPRHLVRRRGQEARLRCSPMKGHSHVYWYRQLPEEGLKFMVYLQKENIIDESGMPKERFSAEFPKEGPSILRIQQVVRGDSAAYFCASSPMGAGGYNEQFFGPGTRLTVL.

The rearrangement uses TRBV6-5 and TRBJ1-2; D is unresolved. CDR3 length: 12 amino acids. V was cut by 6 bases and J by 6 bases, with 11 bases left in between. Looked up from germline, CDR1 is MNHEY and CDR2 is SVGAGI. CDR3 loop: CASRAGSDGYTF. The DNA of the CDR3 is TGTGCCAGCAGGGCCGGGTCAGATGGCTACACCTTC.

This clone was found once. CDR3 in DNA: TGCGCCAGCAGAGGACAGGGGGGTGCAGATACGCAGTATTTT. It is translated as CASRGQGGADTQYF. This chain connects TRBV5-1 to TRBJ2-3; TRBD1 matches 10 bases. Looked up from germline, CDR1 is SGHRS and CDR2 is YFSETQ. CDR3 size: 14 residues. V gave up 5 bases and J gave up 4 bases; unmatched junction bases: 4.

With respect to this clone: The DNA is omitted, as the CDR3 cannot be located on it reliably, and the CDR3 follows TCRdb's listing. The V call is TRBV7-2, the J call TRBJ2-4; TRBD1 is the table's D call and was not checked against the DNA. The CDR3 numbers 17 amino acids, ends counted. In germline, CDR1 is SGHTA, CDR2 FQGNSA. The CDR3 region is CASSLEFWGQGAHPTHF.